Below, 18 T cell receptor beta chains from the same sample are listed, as sequenced in a study of T cell repertoires in cytomegalovirus infection. TCRdb itself ran the reads through MiXCR, one entry per CDR3 protein. The sample carries hundreds of thousands of distinct CDR3 sequences, 8% to 10% recorded once. The sequencing input was PBMCs. The source is a human donor in good health (CMV status not recorded). Some clones in this sample may be carry-over from other donors' samples.

This clonotype appeared many times. The chain carries TRBV28 and TRBJ2-5; possible D gene TRBD2, 5 bases. The length of the CDR3 is 15 residues. V was clipped by 2 bases and J by 7 bases, with 17 bases between them. Germline CDR1 and CDR2: MDHEN and SYDVKM. As DNA, the CDR3 is TGTGCCAGCAGTTTAAGGCTAGCCCTGGGCGGGACCCAGTACTTC. Translation gives CASSLRLALGGTQYF.

This clonotype was seen a few times. This chain connects TRBV6-5 to TRBJ2-4, with D possibly being TRBD2 (6 bases). The CDR3 is 13 amino acids. V was shortened by 6 bases and J by 6 bases, with 12 bases between the two germline ends. Per the germline V gene, CDR1 is MNHEY and CDR2 is SVGAGI. Here the CDR3 reads CASRRDGVNIQYF. The DNA of the CDR3 is TGTGCCAGCAGGCGGGACGGAGTAAACATTCAGTACTTC.

This clonotype was observed many times. The rearrangement joins TRBV7-2 to TRBJ1-2; perhaps TRBD1 as D (5 bases). V lost 1 base, J lost 2 bases, and 8 bases lay in between. The CDR3 runs to 14 residues. From germline, CDR1 is SGHTA and CDR2 FQGNSA. CDR3 DNA: TGTGCCAGCAGCTTAGACCAGGGAAACTATGGCTACACCTTC. This sequence encodes CASSLDQGNYGYTF.

At least ten counts were recorded for this clonotype. CDR3 in amino acids: CASSYSSPSGANVLTF. The CDR3 bases are TGTGCCAGCAGTTACTCGAGTCCTTCTGGGGCCAACGTCCTGACTTTC. The rearrangement joins TRBV6-6 to TRBJ2-6, with D unresolved. This CDR3 contains 16 residues. The germline CDR1 and CDR2 sequences are MNHNY and SVGAGI (reference sequence). V was clipped by 0 bases and J by 1 base, with 7 bases between them.

V and J are TRBV5-5 and TRBJ1-6; TRBD1 might be the D (5 bases). The CDR3 has 14 residues. V dropped 4 bases and J dropped 7 bases, with 12 bases sitting between them. In germline, CDR1 is SGHKS, CDR2 YYEKEE (reference sequence). CDR3 loop: CASSAGLKNSPLHF. In DNA, the CDR3 is TGTGCCAGCAGCGCGGGACTGAAAAATTCACCCCTCCACTTT. Full variable domain (missing parts from reference TRBV5-5 and TRBJ1-6): DAGVTQSPTHLIKTRGQQVTLRCSPISGHKSVSWYQQVLGQGPQFIFQYYEKEERGRGNFPDRFSARQFPNYSSELNVNALLLGDSALYLCASSAGLKNSPLHFGNGTRLTVT.

This clonotype was observed at least ten times. V is TRBV20-1 and J is TRBJ1-2, with D unclear. Looked up from germline, CDR1 is DFQATT and CDR2 is SNEGSKA (reference sequence). Trimming cost V 3 bases and J 2 bases, with 10 bases left between them. The CDR3 runs to 13 residues. CDR3 protein: CSASPDTNYGYTF. DNA for the CDR3: TGCAGTGCTAGCCCAGACACGAACTATGGCTACACCTTC.

Ten or more counts support this clonotype. The genes are TRBV28 and TRBJ2-7; D call uncertain. Germline V gene sequence: CDR1 MDHEN, CDR2 SYDVKM. V was cut by 6 bases and J by 1 base, with 7 bases left in between. This CDR3 contains 12 residues. This chain's CDR3 is CASSHYSYEQYV. In DNA, the CDR3 is TGTGCCAGCAGCCATTATTCCTACGAGCAGTACGTC.

This clonotype occurred many times. The chain links TRBV6-5 to TRBJ2-5, with 13 bases fitting TRBD2. The CDR3 sequence is 15 residues long. After removal of 6 bases from V and 4 bases from J, the junction contained 5 bases not matched to a gene. CDR1 and CDR2 from the germline V gene are MNHEY and SVGAGI. CDR3 region: CASSRLAGGLETQYF. The CDR3 DNA reads TGTGCCAGCAGCCGACTAGCGGGGGGTCTAGAGACCCAGTACTTC.

The table lists this clonotype with many counts. The rearrangement joins TRBV12-3 or TRBV12-4 to TRBJ2-6; D not certain. This CDR3 comprises 12 residues. Trimming took off 8 bases at V and 3 bases at J, with 5 bases between the two ends. CDR3 coding DNA: TGTGCCAGCTGTCTTGGGGCCAACGTCCTGACTTTC. Encoded protein: CASCLGANVLTF.

This clonotype has a single count. The chain couples TRBV20-1 to TRBJ2-3, with 11 bases fitting TRBD1. V lost 5 bases, J lost 2 bases, and 6 bases stayed unmatched. The CDR3 is 15 residues long. Germline V gene lookup returns CDR1 DFQATT and CDR2 SNEGSKA (reference sequence). CDR3 sequence (DNA): TGCAGTGCTCGGGGCGGACAGGGGGCCACAGATACGCAGTATTTT. This codes for CSARGGQGATDTQYF.

This clonotype has ten or more counts. DNA of the CDR3: TGTGCCAGCAGCTTAGTAGAGGGTAGGAAAGCTTTCTTT. This translates into CASSLVEGRKAFF. The chain couples TRBV7-9 to TRBJ1-1; D is undetermined. From germline, CDR1 is SEHNR and CDR2 FQNEAQ (reference sequence). CDR3 length: 13 residues. The V end was cut by 1 base, the J end by 9 bases, with 12 bases between.

This clonotype was counted at least ten times. Here the CDR3 reads CASSLYDGSHGYTF. Written as DNA, the CDR3 is TGTGCCAGCAGTTTATATGACGGGTCCCATGGCTACACCTTC. The rearrangement joins TRBV27 to TRBJ1-2, with D unclear. This CDR3 is 14 amino acids long. Per germline, CDR1 MNHEY and CDR2 SMNVEV (reference sequence). Trimming stripped 1 base from V and 6 bases from J, with 12 bases between.

This clonotype was observed many times. J is TRBJ2-1 and V is TRBV12-3 or TRBV12-4, with 9 bases that match TRBD1. The CDR3 runs 16 residues. With V trimmed by 8 bases and J by 4 bases, 12 bases remained unmatched. This chain's CDR3 is CASQSDPGQGYNEQFF. DNA for the CDR3: TGTGCCAGCCAGTCCGACCCGGGACAGGGATACAATGAGCAGTTCTTC.

There are many counts of this clonotype. The V and J genes are TRBV7-2 and TRBJ2-3, with D perhaps matching TRBD2 (5 bases). Germline V gene sequence: CDR1 SGHTA, CDR2 FQGNSA. V was trimmed by 4 bases and J by 5 bases, leaving 13 bases between them. The CDR3 length is 14 residues. Written as DNA, the CDR3 is TGTGCCAGCAGCTGGACCCAACTAGGAGATACGCAGTATTTT. It specifies CASSWTQLGDTQYF.

This clonotype was picked up many times. V and J are TRBV7-2 and TRBJ1-1, with no clear D. This CDR3 is 14 amino acids long. Germline lookup yields CDR1 SGHTA and CDR2 FQGNSA. V lost 5 bases to trimming and J lost 0 bases, with 10 bases between them. The CDR3 sequence is CASSLQWVNTEAFF. Here the CDR3 DNA reads TGTGCCAGCAGCCTCCAGTGGGTGAACACTGAAGCTTTCTTT.

J is TRBJ2-5 and V is TRBV4-3, with D perhaps TRBD1 (6 bases). Germline CDR1 reads LGHNA; CDR2 reads YSLEER. Trimming took off 0 bases at V and 5 bases at J, with 13 bases between the two ends. This CDR3 has 15 residues. The CDR3 region is CASSQEGGQRETQYF. As DNA, the CDR3 is TGCGCCAGCAGCCAAGAAGGAGGACAGAGGGAGACCCAGTACTTC.

In the case of this clonotype: One base away lies a much larger clone, so this may be a sequencing read error. The genes are TRBV6-8 and TRBJ1-1; 7 nucleotides align to TRBD1. Germline trimming cut 3 bases from V and 7 bases from J; bases unmatched to any gene: 5. The CDR3 has 13 amino acids. Germline lookup yields CDR1 MNHGY and CDR2 SAAAGT. CDR3 region: CASSYEGAGEAFF. For the CDR3, the DNA is TGTGCCAGCAGTTATGAGGGGGCGGGTGAAGCTTTCTTT.

This chain connects TRBV2 to TRBJ1-2, with 8 nucleotides matching TRBD1. V lost 6 bases and J lost 8; bases outside the gene matches: 5. Per the germline V gene, CDR1 is SNHLY and CDR2 is FYNNEI. The CDR3 contains 12 residues. CDR3 coding DNA: TGTGCCAGCAGAGGACAGGGAAGCGGCTACACCTTC. Protein product: CASRGQGSGYTF.